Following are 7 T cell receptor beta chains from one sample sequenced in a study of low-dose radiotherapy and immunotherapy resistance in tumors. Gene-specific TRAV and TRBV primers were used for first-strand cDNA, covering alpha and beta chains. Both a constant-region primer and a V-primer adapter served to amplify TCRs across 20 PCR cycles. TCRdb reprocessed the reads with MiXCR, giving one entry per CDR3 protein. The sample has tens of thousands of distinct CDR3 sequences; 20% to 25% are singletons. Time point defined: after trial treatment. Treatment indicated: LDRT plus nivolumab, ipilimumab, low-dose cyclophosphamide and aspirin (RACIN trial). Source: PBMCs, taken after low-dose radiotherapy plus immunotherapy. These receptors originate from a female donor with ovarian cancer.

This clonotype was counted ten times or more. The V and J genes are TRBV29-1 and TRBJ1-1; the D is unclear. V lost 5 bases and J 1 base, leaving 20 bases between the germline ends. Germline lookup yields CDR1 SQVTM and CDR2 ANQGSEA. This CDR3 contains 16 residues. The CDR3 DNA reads TGCAGCGTTCTAAGCAGTGGGCCGCCTACGAACACTGAAGCTTTCTTT. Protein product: CSVLSSGPPTNTEAFF.

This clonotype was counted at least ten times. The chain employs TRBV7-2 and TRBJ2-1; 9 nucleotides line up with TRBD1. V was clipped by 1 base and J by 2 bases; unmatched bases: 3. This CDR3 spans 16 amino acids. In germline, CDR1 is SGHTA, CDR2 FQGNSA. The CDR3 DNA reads TGTGCCAGCAGCTTAGTGGGACAGGGTGCCTACAATGAGCAGTTCTTC. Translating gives CASSLVGQGAYNEQFF.

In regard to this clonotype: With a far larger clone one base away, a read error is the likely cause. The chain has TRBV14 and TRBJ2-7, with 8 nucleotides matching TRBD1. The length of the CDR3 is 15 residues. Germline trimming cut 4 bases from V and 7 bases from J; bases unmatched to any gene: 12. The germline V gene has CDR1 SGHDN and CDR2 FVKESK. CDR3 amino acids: CASSPGTGAYNEQYF. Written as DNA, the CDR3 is TGTGCCAGCAGCCCCGGGACAGGAGCTTACAATGAGCAGTACTTC.

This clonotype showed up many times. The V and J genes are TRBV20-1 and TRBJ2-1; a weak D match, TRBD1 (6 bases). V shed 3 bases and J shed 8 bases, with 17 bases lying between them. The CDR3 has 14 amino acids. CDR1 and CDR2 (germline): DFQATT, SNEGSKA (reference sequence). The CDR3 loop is CSARIQGNEDEQFF. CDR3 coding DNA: TGCAGTGCTAGGATACAGGGAAATGAGGATGAGCAGTTCTTC.

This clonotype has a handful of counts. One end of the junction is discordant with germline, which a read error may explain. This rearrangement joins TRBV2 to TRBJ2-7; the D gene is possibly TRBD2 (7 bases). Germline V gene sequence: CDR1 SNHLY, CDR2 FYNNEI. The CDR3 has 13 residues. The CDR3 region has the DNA TGTGCCAGCACCCGGGGGGCCGCTGTCCCCGGTGGCTTC. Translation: CASTRGAAVPGGF.

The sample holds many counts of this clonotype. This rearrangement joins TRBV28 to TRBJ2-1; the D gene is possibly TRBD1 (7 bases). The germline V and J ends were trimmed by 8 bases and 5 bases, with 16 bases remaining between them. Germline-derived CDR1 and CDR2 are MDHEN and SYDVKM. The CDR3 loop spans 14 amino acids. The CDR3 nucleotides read TGTGCCAGCCATTCGCGGGACAGCAACAATGAGCAGTTCTTC. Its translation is CASHSRDSNNEQFF.

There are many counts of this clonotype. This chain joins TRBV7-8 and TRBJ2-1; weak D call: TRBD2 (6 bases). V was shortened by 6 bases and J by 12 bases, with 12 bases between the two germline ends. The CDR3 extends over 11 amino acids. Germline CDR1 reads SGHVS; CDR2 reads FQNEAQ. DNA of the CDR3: TGTGCCAGCAGGGTGGGGGGTTTGCAGTTCTTC. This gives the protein CASRVGGLQFF.